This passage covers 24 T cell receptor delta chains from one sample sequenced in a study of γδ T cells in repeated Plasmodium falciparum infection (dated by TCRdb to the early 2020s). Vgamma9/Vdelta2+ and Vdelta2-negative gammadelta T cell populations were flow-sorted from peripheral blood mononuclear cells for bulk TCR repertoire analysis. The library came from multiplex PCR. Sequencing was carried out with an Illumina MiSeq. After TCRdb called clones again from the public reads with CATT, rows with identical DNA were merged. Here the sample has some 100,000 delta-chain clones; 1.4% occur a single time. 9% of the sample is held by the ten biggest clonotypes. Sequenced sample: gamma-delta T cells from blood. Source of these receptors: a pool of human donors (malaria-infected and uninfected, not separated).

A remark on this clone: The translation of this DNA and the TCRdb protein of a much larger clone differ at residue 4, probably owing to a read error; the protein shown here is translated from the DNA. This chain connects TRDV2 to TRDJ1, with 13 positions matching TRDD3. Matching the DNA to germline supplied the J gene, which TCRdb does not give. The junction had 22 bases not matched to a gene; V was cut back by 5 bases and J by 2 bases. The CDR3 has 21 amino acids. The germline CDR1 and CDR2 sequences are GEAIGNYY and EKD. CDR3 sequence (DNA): TGTGCCTGTGGCACTTTACTGGGGGATACGCATGGCAGGGCCGGAACCGATAAACTCATCTTT. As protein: CACGTLLGDTHGRAGTDKLIF.

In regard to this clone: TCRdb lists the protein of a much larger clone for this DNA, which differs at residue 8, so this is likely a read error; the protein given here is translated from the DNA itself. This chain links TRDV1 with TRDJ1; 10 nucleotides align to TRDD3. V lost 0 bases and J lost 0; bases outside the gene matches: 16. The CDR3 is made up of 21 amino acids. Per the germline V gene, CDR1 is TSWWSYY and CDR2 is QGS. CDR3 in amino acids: CALGELKWGWTGGSYTDKLIF. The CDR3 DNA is TGTGCTCTTGGGGAACTAAAGTGGGGCTGGACTGGGGGATCTTACACCGATAAACTCATCTTT.

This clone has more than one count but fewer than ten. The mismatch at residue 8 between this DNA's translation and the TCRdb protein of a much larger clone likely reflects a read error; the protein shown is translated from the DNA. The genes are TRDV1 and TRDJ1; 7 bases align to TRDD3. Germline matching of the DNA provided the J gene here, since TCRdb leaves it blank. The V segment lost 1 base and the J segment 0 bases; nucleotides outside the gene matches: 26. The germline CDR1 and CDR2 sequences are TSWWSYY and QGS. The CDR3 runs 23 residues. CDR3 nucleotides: TGTGCTCTTGGGGAACCCACGCTCTGGACTCAGGGGGATTTCCAACTCTACACCGATAAACTCATCTTT. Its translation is CALGEPTLWTQGDFQLYTDKLIF.

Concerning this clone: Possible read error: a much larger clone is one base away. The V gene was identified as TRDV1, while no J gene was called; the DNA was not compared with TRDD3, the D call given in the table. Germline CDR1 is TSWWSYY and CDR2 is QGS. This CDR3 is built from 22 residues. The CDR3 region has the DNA TGTGCTCTTGGGGAACCCCGGCCTTCCAGGCGTTACTGGTCGGGGTACACCGATAAGCTCATCTTT. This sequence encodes CALGEPRPSRRYWSGYTDKLIF.

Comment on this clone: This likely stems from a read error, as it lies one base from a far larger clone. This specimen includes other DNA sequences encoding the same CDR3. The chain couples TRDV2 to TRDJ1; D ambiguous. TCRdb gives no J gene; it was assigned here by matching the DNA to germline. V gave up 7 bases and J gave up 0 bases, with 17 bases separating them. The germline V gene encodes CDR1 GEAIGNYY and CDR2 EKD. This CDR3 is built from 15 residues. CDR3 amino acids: CACDPLSPYTDKLIF. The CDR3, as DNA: TGTGCCTGCGACCCCTTGTCCCCGTACACCGATAAACTCATCTTT.

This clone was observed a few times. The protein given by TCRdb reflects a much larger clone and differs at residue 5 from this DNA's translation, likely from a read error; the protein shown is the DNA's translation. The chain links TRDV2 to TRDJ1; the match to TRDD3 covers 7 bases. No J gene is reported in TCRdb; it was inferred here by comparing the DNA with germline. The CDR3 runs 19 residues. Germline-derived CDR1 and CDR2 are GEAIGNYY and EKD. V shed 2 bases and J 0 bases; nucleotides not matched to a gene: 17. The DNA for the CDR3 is TGTGCCTGTGACATCGTAGGGCTGGGGGCACATTCTTACACCGATAAACTCATCTTT. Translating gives CACDIVGLGAHSYTDKLIF.

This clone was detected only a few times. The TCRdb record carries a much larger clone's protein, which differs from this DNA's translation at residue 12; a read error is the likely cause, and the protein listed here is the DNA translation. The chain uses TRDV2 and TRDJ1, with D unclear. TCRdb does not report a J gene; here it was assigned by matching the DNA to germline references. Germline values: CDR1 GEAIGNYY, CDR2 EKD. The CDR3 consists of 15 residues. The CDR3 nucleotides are TGTGCCTGTGACACCGTGGTACCCGACACCGATAGACTCATCTTT. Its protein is CACDTVVPDTDRLIF.

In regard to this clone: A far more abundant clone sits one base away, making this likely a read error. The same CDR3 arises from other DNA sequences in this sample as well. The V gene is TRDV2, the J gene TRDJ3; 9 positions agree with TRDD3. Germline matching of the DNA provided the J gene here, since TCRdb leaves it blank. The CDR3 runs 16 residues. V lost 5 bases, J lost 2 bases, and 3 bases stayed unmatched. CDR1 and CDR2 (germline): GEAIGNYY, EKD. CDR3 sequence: CACVLGDTWDTRQMFF. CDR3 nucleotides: TGTGCCTGTGTACTGGGGGACACCTGGGACACCCGACAGATGTTTTTC.

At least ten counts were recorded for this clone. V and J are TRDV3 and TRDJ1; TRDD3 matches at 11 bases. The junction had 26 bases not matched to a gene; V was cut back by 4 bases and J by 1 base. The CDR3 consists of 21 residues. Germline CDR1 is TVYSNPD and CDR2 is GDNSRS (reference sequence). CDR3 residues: CASDSQDTSYWGIGATDKLIF. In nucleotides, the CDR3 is TGTGCCTCCGATTCCCAAGATACCTCTTACTGGGGGATAGGGGCCACCGATAAACTCATCTTT. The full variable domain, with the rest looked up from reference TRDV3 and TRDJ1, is CDKVTQSSPDQTVASGSEVVLLCTYDTVYSNPDLFWYRIRPDYSFQFVFYGDNSRSEGADFTQGRFSVKHILTQKAFHLVISPVRTEDSATYYCASDSQDTSYWGIGATDKLIFGKGTRVTVEP.

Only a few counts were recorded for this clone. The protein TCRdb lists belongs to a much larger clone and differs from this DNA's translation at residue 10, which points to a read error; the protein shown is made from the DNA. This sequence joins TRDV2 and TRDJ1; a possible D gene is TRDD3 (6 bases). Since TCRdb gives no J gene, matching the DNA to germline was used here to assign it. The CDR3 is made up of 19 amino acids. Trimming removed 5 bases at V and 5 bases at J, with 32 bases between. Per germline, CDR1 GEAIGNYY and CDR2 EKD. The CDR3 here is CACGYRARGTDVDKDKLIF. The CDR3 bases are TGTGCCTGTGGATACCGGGCTCGGGGGACGGACGTCGATAAGGATAAACTCATCTTT.

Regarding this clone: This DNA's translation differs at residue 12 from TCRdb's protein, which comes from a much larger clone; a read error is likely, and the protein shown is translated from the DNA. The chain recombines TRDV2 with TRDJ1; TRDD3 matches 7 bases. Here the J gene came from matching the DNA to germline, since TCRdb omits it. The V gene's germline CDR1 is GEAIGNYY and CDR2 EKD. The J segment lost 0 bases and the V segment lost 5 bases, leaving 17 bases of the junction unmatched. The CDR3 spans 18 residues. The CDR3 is CACGRPGGGTLHTDKLIF. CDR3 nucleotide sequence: TGTGCCTGTGGACGCCCTGGGGGCGGCACCCTGCACACCGATAAACTCATCTTT.

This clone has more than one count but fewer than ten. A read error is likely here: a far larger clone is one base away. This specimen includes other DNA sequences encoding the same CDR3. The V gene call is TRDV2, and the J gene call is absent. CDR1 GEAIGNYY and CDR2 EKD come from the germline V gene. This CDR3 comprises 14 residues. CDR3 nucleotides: TGTGCCTGTGACACCGGGCGTGACACCGATAAACTCATCTTC. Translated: CACDTGRDTDKLIF.

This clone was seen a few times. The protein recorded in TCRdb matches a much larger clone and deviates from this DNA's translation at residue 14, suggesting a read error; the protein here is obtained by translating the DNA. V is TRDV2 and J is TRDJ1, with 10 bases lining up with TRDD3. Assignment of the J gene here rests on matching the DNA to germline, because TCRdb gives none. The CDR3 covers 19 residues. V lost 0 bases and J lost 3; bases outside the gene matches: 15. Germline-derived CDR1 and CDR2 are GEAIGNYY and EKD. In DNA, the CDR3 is TGTGCCTGTGACACCCTGACTGGGGGATCCCGGGGCCACGCCGATAAACTCATCTTT. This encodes CACDTLTGGSRGHADKLIF.

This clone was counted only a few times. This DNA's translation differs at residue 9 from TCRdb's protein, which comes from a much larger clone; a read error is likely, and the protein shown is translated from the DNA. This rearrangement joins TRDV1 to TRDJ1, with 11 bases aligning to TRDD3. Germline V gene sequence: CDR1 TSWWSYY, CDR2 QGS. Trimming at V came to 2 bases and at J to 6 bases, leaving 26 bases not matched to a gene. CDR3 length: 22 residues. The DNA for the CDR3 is TGTGCTCTTGGGGAAATCCCCCCTATACCAATGGGGGATACGCGAAATGGCAATAAACTCATCTTT. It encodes CALGEIPPIPMGDTRNGNKLIF.

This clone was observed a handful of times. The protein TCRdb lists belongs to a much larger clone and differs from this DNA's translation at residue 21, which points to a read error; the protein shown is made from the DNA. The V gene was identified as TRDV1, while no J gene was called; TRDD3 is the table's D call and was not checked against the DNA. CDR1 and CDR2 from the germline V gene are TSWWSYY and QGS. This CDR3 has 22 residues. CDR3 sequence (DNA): TGTGCTCTTGGGGAACGTAGTTACTGGGGGATAAACCCTCCGCCGTACACCGATAAACTCACCTTT. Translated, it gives CALGERSYWGINPPPYTDKLTF.

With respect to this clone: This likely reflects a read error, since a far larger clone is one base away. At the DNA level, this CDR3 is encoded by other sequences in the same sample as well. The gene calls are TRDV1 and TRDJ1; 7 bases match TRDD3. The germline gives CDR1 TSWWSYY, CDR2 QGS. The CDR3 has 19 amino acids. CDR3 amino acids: CALGESTQYWGVYTDKLIF. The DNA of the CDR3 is TGTGCTCTGGGGGAATCTACGCAGTACTGGGGAGTGTACACCGATAAACTCATCTTT.

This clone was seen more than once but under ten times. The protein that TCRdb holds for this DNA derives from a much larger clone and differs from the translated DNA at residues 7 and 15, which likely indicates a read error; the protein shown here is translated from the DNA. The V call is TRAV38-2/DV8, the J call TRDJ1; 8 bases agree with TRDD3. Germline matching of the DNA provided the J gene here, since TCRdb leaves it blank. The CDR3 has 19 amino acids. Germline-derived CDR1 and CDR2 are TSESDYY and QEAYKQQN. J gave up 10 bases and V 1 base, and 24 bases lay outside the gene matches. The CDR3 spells CAYRSQPFLSLWGYRGLIF. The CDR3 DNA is TGTGCTTATAGGAGCCAACCATTCCTATCTTTGTGGGGATACCGTGGACTCATCTTT.

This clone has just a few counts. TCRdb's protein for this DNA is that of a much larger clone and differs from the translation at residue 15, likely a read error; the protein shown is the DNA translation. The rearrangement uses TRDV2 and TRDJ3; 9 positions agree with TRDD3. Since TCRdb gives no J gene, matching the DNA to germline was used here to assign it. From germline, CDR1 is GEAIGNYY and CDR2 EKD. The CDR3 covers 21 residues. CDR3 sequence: CACDLLRTGGDSSWGTRQMFF. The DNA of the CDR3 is TGTGCCTGTGACCTTTTACGTACTGGGGGAGACAGCTCCTGGGGCACCCGACAGATGTTTTTC.

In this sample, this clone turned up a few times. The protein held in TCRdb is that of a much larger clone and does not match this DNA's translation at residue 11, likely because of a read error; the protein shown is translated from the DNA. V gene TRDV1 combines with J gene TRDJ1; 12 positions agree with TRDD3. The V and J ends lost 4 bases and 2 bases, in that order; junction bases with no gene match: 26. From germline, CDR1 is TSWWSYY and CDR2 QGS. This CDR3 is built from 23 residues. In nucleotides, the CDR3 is TGTGCTCTTGGGGCTCGGCCTCTTCCTAATATTCTGGGGGATACGGGTTATACCGATAAACTCATCTTT. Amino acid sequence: CALGARPLPNILGDTGYTDKLIF.

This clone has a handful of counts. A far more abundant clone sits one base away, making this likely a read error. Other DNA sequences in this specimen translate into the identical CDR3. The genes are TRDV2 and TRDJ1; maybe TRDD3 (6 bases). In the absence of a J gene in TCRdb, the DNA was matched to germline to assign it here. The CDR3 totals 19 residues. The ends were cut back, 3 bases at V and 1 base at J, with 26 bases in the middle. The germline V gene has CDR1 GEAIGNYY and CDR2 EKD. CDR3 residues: CACDPLPVRIPDLTDKLIF. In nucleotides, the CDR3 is TGTGCCTGTGACCCTCTCCCAGTCCGGATACCGGATCTCACCGATAAACTCATCTTT.

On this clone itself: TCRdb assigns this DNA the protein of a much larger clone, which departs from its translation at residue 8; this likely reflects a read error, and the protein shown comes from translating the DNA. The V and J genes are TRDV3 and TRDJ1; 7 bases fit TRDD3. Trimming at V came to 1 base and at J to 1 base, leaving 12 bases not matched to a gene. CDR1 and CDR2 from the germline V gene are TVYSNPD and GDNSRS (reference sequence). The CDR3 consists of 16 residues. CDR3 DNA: TGTGCCTTTAAACCCCAGTACCGGGGGATCACCGATAAACTCATCTTT. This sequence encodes CAFKPQYRGITDKLIF.

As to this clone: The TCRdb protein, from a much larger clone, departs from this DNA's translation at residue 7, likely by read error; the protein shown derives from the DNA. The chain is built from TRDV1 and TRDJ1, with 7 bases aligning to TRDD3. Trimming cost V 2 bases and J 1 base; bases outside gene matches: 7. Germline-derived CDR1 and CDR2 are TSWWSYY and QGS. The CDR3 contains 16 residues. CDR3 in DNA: TGTGCTCTTGGGGAAGAGACGGATACGTGCACCGATAAACTCATCTTT. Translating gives CALGEETDTCTDKLIF.

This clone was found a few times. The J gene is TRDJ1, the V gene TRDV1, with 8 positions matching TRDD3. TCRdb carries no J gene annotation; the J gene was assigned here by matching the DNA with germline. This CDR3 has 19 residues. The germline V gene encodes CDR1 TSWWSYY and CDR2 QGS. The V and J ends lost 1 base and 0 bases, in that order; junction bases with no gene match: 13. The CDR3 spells CALGEQTQCLGEYTDKLIF. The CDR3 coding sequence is TGTGCTCTTGGGGAACAAACTCAGTGTCTGGGGGAGTACACCGATAAACTCATCTTT.

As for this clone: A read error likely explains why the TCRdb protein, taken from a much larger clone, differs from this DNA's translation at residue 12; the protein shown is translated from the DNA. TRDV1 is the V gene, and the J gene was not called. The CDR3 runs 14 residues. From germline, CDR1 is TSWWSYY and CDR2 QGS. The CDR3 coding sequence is TGTGCTCTTGGGGAACTTCCGAAGAGAGACAAACCCATCTTT. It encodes CALGELPKRDKPIF.